Below are 7 T cell receptor beta chains sequenced from a single sample in a study of cytomegalovirus exposure and HLA in healthy donors. The table came from immunoSEQ multiplex PCR; TCRdb's copy has only in-frame clones and leaves some out. The sample lists 150,000 or so clones; around nine tenths were seen once. Material for sequencing was PBMCs. Every receptor here comes from a man aged 18 to 29 in good health and CMV-seropositive.

The chain combines TRBV27 with TRBJ2-5, with 8 bases fitting TRBD2. Trimming at V came to 4 bases and at J to 0 bases, leaving 4 bases not matched to a gene. Germline V CDR1 and CDR2: MNHEY, SMNVEV (reference sequence). The length of the CDR3 is 15 residues. The CDR3 sequence is CASSYASGYQETQYF. CDR3 in DNA: TGTGCCAGCAGTTACGCTAGCGGGTACCAAGAGACCCAGTACTTC.

V is TRBV6-5 and J is TRBJ2-5, with 9 bases lining up with TRBD1. With 3 bases clipped from V and 6 bases from J, the junction kept 8 bases outside the gene matches. Germline V gene sequence: CDR1 MNHEY, CDR2 SVGAGI. The CDR3 extends over 15 amino acids. The CDR3 nucleotides are TGTGCCAGCAGTTATCGGGACAGGGACCGGAAGACCCAGTACTTC. It encodes CASSYRDRDRKTQYF.

To note about this clone: One end of the junction is discordant with germline, which a read error may explain. The V and J genes are TRBV7-7 and TRBJ1-1; 9 bases are shared with TRBD1. The CDR3 consists of 15 residues. Germline CDR1 SSHAT, CDR2 FNYEAQ (reference sequence). This CDR3 reads CASSPDTGGRPEAFF. The CDR3 coding sequence is TGTGCTAGCAGCCCGGACACAGGGGGCAGGCCTGAAGCTTTCTTT. Complete variable domain (other parts from reference TRBV7-7 and TRBJ1-1): GAGVSQSPRYKVTKRGQDVTLRCDPISSHATLYWYQQALGQGPEFLTYFNYEAQPDKSGLPSDRFSAERPEGSISTLTIQRTEQRDSAMYRCASSPDTGGRPEAFFGQGTRLTVV.

The chain employs TRBV5-6 and TRBJ2-5; the match to TRBD2 covers 7 bases. The junction had 5 bases not matched to a gene; V was cut back by 5 bases and J by 4 bases. The V gene's germline CDR1 is SGHDT and CDR2 YYEEEE. The CDR3 extends over 13 amino acids. CDR3 DNA sequence: TGTGCCAGCAGTAGCTGGGAGGGAGAGACCCAGTACTTC. Amino acid sequence: CASSSWEGETQYF.

This chain connects TRBV12-5 to TRBJ1-2, with 9 bases lining up with TRBD1. The germline V gene has CDR1 LGHNT and CDR2 FRNRAP. Trimming took 5 bases from V and 8 from J; bases not matched to a gene: 15. The CDR3 length is 16 residues. CDR3 region: CASGPSGTGMSYGYTF. As DNA, the CDR3 is TGTGCTAGTGGTCCCTCCGGGACAGGGATGTCTTACGGCTACACCTTC.

This clone was seen only once. V and J are TRBV6-1 and TRBJ1-3; D is uncertain. In germline, CDR1 is MNHNS, CDR2 SASEGT. The CDR3 length is 17 residues. Trimming removed 1 base at V and 0 bases at J, with 13 bases between. CDR3 residues: CASSEVSAESSGNTIYF. For the CDR3, the DNA is TGTGCCAGCAGTGAAGTATCGGCGGAGAGCTCTGGAAACACCATATATTTT.

V usage is TRBV5-1 and J usage is TRBJ2-5, with D maybe TRBD2 (6 bases). Germline values: CDR1 SGHRS, CDR2 YFSETQ. This CDR3 is built from 14 residues. Trimming pared 1 base from V and 2 bases from J, leaving 9 bases between. CDR3 DNA: TGCGCCAGCAGCTTGATCGCGGGGCAAGAGACCCAGTACTTC. The encoded protein is CASSLIAGQETQYF.